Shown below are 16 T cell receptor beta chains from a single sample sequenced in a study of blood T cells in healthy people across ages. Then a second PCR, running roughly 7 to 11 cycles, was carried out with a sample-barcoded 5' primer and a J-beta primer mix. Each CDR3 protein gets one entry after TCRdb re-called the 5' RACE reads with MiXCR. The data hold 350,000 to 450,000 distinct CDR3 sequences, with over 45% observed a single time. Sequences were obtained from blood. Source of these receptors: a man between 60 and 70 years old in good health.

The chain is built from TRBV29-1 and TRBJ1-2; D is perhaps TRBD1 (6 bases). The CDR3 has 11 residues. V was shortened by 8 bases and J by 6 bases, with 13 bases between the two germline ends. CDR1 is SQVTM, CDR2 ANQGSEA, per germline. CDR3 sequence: CSRGNTNGYTF. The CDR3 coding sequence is TGCAGCAGGGGGAACACAAATGGCTACACCTTC.

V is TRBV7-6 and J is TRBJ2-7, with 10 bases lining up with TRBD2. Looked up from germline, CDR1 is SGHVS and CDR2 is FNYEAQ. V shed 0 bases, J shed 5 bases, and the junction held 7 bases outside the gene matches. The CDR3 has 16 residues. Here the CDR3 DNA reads TGTGCCAGCAGCTTAGCTAGCGGGGGGATATGGGACGAGCAGTACTTC. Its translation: CASSLASGGIWDEQYF.

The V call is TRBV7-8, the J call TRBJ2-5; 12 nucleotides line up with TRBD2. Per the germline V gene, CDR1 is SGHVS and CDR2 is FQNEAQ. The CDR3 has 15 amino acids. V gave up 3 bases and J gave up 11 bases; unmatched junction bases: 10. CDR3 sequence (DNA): TGTGCCAGCAGCTTGGCTAGCGGGAGGGCTCGTGAGCAGTACTTC. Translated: CASSLASGRAREQYF. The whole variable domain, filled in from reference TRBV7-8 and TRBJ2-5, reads GAGVSQSPRYKVAKRGQDVALRCDPISGHVSLFWYQQALGQGPEFLTYFQNEAQLDKSGLPSDRFFAERPEGSVSTLKIQRTQQEDSAVYLCASSLASGRAREQYFGPGTRLLVL.

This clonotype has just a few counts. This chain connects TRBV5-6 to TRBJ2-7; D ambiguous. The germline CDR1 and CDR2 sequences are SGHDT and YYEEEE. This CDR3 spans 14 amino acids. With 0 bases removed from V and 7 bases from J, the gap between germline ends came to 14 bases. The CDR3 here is CASSLGNGLREQYF. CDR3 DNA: TGTGCCAGCAGCTTGGGGAATGGCCTTAGGGAGCAGTACTTC.

CDR3 residues: CASSQVRLAGQETQYF. In nucleotides, the CDR3 is TGTGCCAGCAGCCAAGTCAGGCTAGCGGGCCAAGAGACCCAGTACTTC. V is TRBV3-1 and J is TRBJ2-5, with 8 bases identical to TRBD2. This CDR3 has 16 residues. Germline lookup yields CDR1 LGHDT and CDR2 YNNKEL (reference sequence). V gave up 1 base and J gave up 1 base; unmatched junction bases: 5.

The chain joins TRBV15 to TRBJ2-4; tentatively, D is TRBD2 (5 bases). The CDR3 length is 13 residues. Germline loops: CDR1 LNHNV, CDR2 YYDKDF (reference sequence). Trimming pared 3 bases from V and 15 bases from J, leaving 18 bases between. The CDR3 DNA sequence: TGTGCCACCAGCAGGCCCCCGGAGGCGACTTGGTACTTC. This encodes CATSRPPEATWYF.

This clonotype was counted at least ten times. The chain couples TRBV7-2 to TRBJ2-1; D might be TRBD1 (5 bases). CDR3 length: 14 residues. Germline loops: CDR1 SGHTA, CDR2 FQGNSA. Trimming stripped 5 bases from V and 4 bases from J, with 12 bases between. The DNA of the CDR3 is TGTGCCAGCAGCCTCCTGACAGATTACAATGAGCAGTTCTTC. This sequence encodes CASSLLTDYNEQFF.

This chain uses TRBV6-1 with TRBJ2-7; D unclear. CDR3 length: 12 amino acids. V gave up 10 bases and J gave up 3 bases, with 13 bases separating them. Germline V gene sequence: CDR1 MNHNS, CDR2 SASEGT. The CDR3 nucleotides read TGTGCCACCAAAAATGGGATCTACGAGCAGTACTTC. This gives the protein CATKNGIYEQYF.

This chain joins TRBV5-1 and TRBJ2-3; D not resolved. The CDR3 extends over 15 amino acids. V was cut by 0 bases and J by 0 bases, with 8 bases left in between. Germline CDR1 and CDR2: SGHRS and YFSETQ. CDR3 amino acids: CASSLDPQSTDTQYF. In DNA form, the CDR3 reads TGCGCCAGCAGCTTGGATCCCCAAAGCACAGATACGCAGTATTTT.

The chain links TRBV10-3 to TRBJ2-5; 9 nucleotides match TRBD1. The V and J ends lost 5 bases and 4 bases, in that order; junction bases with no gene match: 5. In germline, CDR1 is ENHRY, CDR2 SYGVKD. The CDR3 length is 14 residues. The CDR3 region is CAISQGGQGETQYF. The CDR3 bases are TGTGCCATCAGTCAAGGGGGACAGGGAGAGACCCAGTACTTC.

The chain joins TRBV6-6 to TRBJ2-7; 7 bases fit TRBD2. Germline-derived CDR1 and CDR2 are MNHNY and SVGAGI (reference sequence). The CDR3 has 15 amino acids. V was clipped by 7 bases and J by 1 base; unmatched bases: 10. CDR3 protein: CASNLNPSGSYEQYF. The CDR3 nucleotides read TGTGCCAGCAACCTAAACCCTAGCGGTTCCTACGAGCAGTACTTC.

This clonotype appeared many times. CDR3 in DNA: TGTGCCAGCAGTGAAGACGGGTTTTCTGGAAACACCATATATTTT. It encodes CASSEDGFSGNTIYF. This chain links TRBV6-1 with TRBJ1-3; no clear D. With 1 base removed from V and 1 base from J, the gap between germline ends came to 8 bases. The CDR3 loop spans 15 amino acids. CDR1 and CDR2 from the germline V gene are MNHNS and SASEGT.

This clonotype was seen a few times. The CDR3 DNA reads TGTGCCAGCAGTTACACCAGGACAGGGGGAGAGACCCAGTACTTC. This translates into CASSYTRTGGETQYF. J is TRBJ2-5 and V is TRBV6-5; the match to TRBD1 covers 10 bases. Losses at the gene ends were 2 bases for V and 4 bases for J; bases not matched to a gene: 4. The CDR3 length is 15 residues. Germline lookup yields CDR1 MNHEY and CDR2 SVGAGI.

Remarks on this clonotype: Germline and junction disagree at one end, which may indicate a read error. The CDR3 bases are TGTGCCAGCATCCTCCGGATGGGGACAAGCTCCTACAATGGGCAGTTCTTC. Protein sequence: CASILRMGTSSYNGQFF. J is TRBJ2-1 and V is TRBV27; weak D call: TRBD1 (6 bases). Germline V gene sequence: CDR1 MNHEY, CDR2 SMNVEV (reference sequence). The CDR3 contains 17 residues.

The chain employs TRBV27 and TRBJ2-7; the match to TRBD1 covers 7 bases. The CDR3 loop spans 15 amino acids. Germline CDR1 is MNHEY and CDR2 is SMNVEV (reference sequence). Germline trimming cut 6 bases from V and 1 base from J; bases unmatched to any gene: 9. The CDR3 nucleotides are TGTGCCAGCAGCCAACCCGGGACAGCGTCCTACGAGCAGTACTTC. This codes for CASSQPGTASYEQYF.

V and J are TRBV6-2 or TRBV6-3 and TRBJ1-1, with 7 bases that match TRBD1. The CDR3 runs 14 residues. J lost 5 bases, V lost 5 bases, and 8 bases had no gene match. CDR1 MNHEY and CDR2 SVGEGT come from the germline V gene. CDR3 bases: TGTGCCAGCAGTCCAGGGGGGATGATTACTGAAGCTTTCTTT. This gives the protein CASSPGGMITEAFF.